This TCR beta chain was captured by sequencing in a study of shared clonotypes between healthy human individuals. Partitioning of CD4+ cells yielded a CD45RA+ naive subset and a CD45RA-negative memory subset. This CDR3 contains 17 residues. Germline V CDR1 and CDR2: KGHSH, LQKENI. V lost 3 bases, J lost 1 base, and 15 bases lay in between. Evenly divided among several immunoSEQ plates was the genomic DNA of each subset. Clones were sequenced by immunoSEQ multiplex PCR, and TCRdb holds only the in-frame ones, with some missing. The repertoire consists of millions of clones, with more than 85% occurring once and the leading ten covering 0.35% to 0.5%.

The chain recombines TRBV18 with TRBJ2-2; no definite D call. This TCR derives from a man aged 18 to 29 in good health. Some clones in this sample may be carry-over from other donors' samples. Sequencing was performed on naive CD4+ T cells from PBMCs. Subset reported: CD45RA+ positively selected. CDR3 coding DNA: TGTGCCAGCTCACCTTCAATGCGGCCGCGGAACACCGGGGAGCTGTTTTTT. Its protein is CASSPSMRPRNTGELFF.